Presented here are 23 T cell receptor beta chains from one specimen sequenced in a study of identifying expanded T cells in peripheral blood. Repertoires were generated with immunoSEQ multiplex PCR, while TCRdb's copy carries only in-frame clones and drops some. Among 90,000 to 95,000 clones listed, over 75% were seen once. The source material was blood. The source of these receptors is a person aged 18 to 70 in good health.

The chain carries TRBV19 and TRBJ1-1; D is possibly TRBD1 (6 bases). The CDR3 extends over 13 amino acids. With 6 bases removed from V and 7 bases from J, the gap between germline ends came to 15 bases. Germline loops: CDR1 LNHDA, CDR2 SQIVND (reference sequence). This CDR3 is CASRNRDNGEAFF. For the CDR3, the DNA is TGTGCCAGTAGAAACCGGGACAACGGTGAAGCTTTCTTT.

In this sample, this clone turned up a few times. DNA for the CDR3: TGTGCCAGCAGCTTAGGAGATGGCTACACCTTC. Protein sequence: CASSLGDGYTF. The gene calls are TRBV13 and TRBJ1-2; D remains unclear. Deletions cut 0 bases from V and 6 bases from J, with 2 bases between. The CDR3 loop spans 11 amino acids. The germline V gene has CDR1 PRHDT and CDR2 FYEKMQ (reference sequence).

The chain joins TRBV7-9 to TRBJ2-7; D may be TRBD1 or TRBD2 (5 bases each). Germline V gene data show CDR1 as SEHNR and CDR2 as FQNEAQ (reference sequence). The CDR3 totals 12 residues. V lost 5 bases, J lost 11 bases, and 16 bases lay in between. CDR3 in DNA: TGTGCCAGCAGCGCCGGGACCTTAGGCGAGTACTTC. Its protein is CASSAGTLGEYF.

The chain uses TRBV5-1 and TRBJ2-2; 7 bases fit TRBD2. V lost 3 bases to trimming and J lost 5 bases; unmatched junction nucleotides: 10. This CDR3 has 16 amino acids. CDR1 and CDR2 (germline): SGHRS, YFSETQ. The CDR3 is CASSYPGTRETGELFF. The CDR3, as DNA: TGCGCCAGCAGCTACCCGGGGACGCGGGAGACCGGGGAGCTGTTTTTT.

The chain uses TRBV5-6 and TRBJ1-1; 7 bases map to TRBD1. The junction had 6 bases not matched to a gene; V was cut back by 3 bases and J by 7 bases. The CDR3 runs 13 residues. The germline V gene encodes CDR1 SGHDT and CDR2 YYEEEE. The CDR3 region is CASSYGTAVEAFF. CDR3 sequence (DNA): TGTGCCAGCAGCTACGGGACAGCCGTTGAAGCTTTCTTT.

The genes are TRBV9 and TRBJ2-7; 7 bases are shared with TRBD1. The CDR3 spans 13 residues. Germline CDR1 reads SGDLS; CDR2 reads YYNGEE. The trim removed 4 bases at V and 12 bases at J, leaving 13 bases unmatched. CDR3 protein: CASSPTTGQESYF. In DNA form, the CDR3 reads TGTGCCAGCAGCCCAACAACCGGACAGGAGTCGTACTTC.

The genes are TRBV19 and TRBJ2-6; D remains unclear. Trimming removed 6 bases from V and 0 bases from J, with 12 bases in between. Germline CDR1 LNHDA, CDR2 SQIVND (reference sequence). This CDR3 region has 16 residues. The CDR3 DNA reads TGTGCCAGTAGCAGAATCCTTAGCTCTGGGGCCAACGTCCTGACTTTC. This sequence encodes CASSRILSSGANVLTF.

V and J are TRBV19 and TRBJ2-2; TRBD2 aligns across 10 bases. From germline, CDR1 is LNHDA and CDR2 SQIVND (reference sequence). The CDR3 consists of 16 residues. Trimming at V came to 7 bases and at J to 4 bases, leaving 9 bases not matched to a gene. The CDR3 DNA is TGTGCCAGTACCCCCGGACTAGCGGCCCCCACCGGGGAGCTGTTTTTT. This translates into CASTPGLAAPTGELFF.

V usage is TRBV19 and J usage is TRBJ1-6; possibly TRBD1 for D (6 bases). V was trimmed by 4 bases and J by 5 bases, leaving 15 bases between them. CDR3 length: 16 residues. Germline-derived CDR1 and CDR2 are LNHDA and SQIVND (reference sequence). The CDR3 is CASSRVGQPNNSPLHF. CDR3 in DNA: TGTGCCAGTAGTAGGGTCGGACAGCCTAATAATTCACCCCTCCACTTT.

The CDR3 DNA is TGTGCCACCAGTCGATCTAGCGGGACCCAAGAGACCCAGTACTTC. Amino acid sequence: CATSRSSGTQETQYF. The chain carries TRBV19 and TRBJ2-5; 9 nucleotides agree with TRBD2. The CDR3 is 15 amino acids. Unmatched junction bases numbered 10, after V lost 10 bases and J lost 1 base. In germline, CDR1 is LNHDA, CDR2 SQIVND (reference sequence).

V and J are TRBV7-2 and TRBJ1-5; D call uncertain. V dropped 1 base and J dropped 1 base, with 14 bases sitting between them. The V gene's germline CDR1 is SGHTA and CDR2 FQGNSA. CDR3 length: 17 amino acids. The CDR3 region has the DNA TGTGCCAGCAGCTTAGTCGGGTCCCCTAACAGCAATCAGCCCCAGCATTTT. It codes for CASSLVGSPNSNQPQHF.

V gene TRBV18 combines with J gene TRBJ2-1, with 8 bases aligning to TRBD1. The CDR3 loop spans 17 amino acids. Trimming at V came to 1 base and at J to 7 bases, leaving 12 bases not matched to a gene. Per the germline V gene, CDR1 is KGHSH and CDR2 is LQKENI. Here the CDR3 DNA reads TGTGCCAGCTCACCACGCTTAAGTGACAGGGGTTTTAATGAGCAGTTCTTC. It encodes CASSPRLSDRGFNEQFF.

J is TRBJ1-1 and V is TRBV5-1; no firm D call. V lost 0 bases to trimming and J lost 3 bases, with 6 bases between them. Per the germline V gene, CDR1 is SGHRS and CDR2 is YFSETQ. The CDR3 loop spans 13 amino acids. In DNA, the CDR3 is TGCGCCAGCAGCTTGGACCGGTACACTGAAGCTTTCTTT. It translates to CASSLDRYTEAFF.

The chain employs TRBV7-9 and TRBJ1-2, with D possibly TRBD1 on 5 matching bases. The V end lost 5 bases, the J end lost 1 base, and 11 bases lay between the germline ends. The CDR3 has 14 amino acids. Germline CDR1 and CDR2: SEHNR and FQNEAQ (reference sequence). The DNA of the CDR3 is TGTGCCAGCAGCCCCCGGGACCTTAACTATGGCTACACCTTC. It specifies CASSPRDLNYGYTF.

The chain combines TRBV5-1 with TRBJ2-1, with D perhaps matching TRBD1 or TRBD2 (5 bases each). Between the trimmed V and J ends, which lost 0 bases and 9 bases, there was a span of 10 bases. The germline CDR1 and CDR2 sequences are SGHRS and YFSETQ. This CDR3 contains 13 residues. CDR3 bases: TGCGCCAGCAGCTTGGGCGGTGGGGGTGAGCAGTTCTTC. It translates to CASSLGGGGEQFF.

The chain links TRBV30 to TRBJ1-2; no firm D call. Trimming stripped 0 bases from V and 0 bases from J, with 8 bases between. Germline lookup yields CDR1 GTSNPN and CDR2 SVGIG (reference sequence). This CDR3 is built from 14 residues. The CDR3 region has the DNA TGTGCCTGGAGTGTACAATTAGCTAACTATGGCTACACCTTC. Translation: CAWSVQLANYGYTF.

The chain recombines TRBV7-8 with TRBJ2-2; perhaps D is TRBD1 or TRBD2 (5 bases each). Between the trimmed V and J ends, which lost 4 bases and 6 bases, there was a span of 9 bases. The CDR3 contains 13 residues. CDR1 and CDR2 from the germline V gene are SGHVS and FQNEAQ. The CDR3 bases are TGTGCCAGCAGCTCCGTGGGACCCGGGGAGCTGTTTTTT. It specifies CASSSVGPGELFF.

The chain carries TRBV11-2 and TRBJ1-2, with D hard to call. Germline lookup yields CDR1 SGHAT and CDR2 FQNNGV. The CDR3 totals 12 residues. The V end was cut by 1 base, the J end by 7 bases, with 7 bases between. In DNA, the CDR3 is TGTGCCAGCAGCTTAGTGCTCTCTGGCTACACCTTC. It codes for CASSLVLSGYTF.

The V and J genes are TRBV18 and TRBJ1-2, with TRBD1 matching 8 bases. CDR1 is KGHSH and CDR2 is LQKENI in the germline V gene. Unmatched junction bases numbered 5, after V lost 4 bases and J lost 4 bases. The CDR3 runs to 14 residues. The DNA for the CDR3 is TGTGCCAGCTCACGTTCGACAGGGGCCTATGGCTACACCTTC. It yields the protein CASSRSTGAYGYTF.

The chain is built from TRBV7-3 and TRBJ1-5; D uncertain. This CDR3 region has 13 residues. Germline V lookup: CDR1 SGHTA, CDR2 FQGTGA. Trimming cost V 2 bases and J 4 bases, with 6 bases left between them. The CDR3 here is CASSLGPNQPQHF. CDR3 nucleotide sequence: TGTGCCAGCAGCTTAGGGCCTAATCAGCCCCAGCATTTT.

This sequence joins TRBV18 and TRBJ2-2; D is possibly TRBD2 (6 bases). V was shortened by 1 base and J by 7 bases, with 19 bases between the two germline ends. This CDR3 is built from 17 residues. CDR1 is KGHSH, CDR2 LQKENI, per germline. CDR3 nucleotide sequence: TGTGCCAGCTCACCACGGACCTTAGCGGTGCTGGGCGGGGAGCTGTTTTTT. The encoded protein is CASSPRTLAVLGGELFF. The variable domain in full, completed from reference TRBV18 and TRBJ2-2, reads NAGVMQNPRHLVRRRGQEARLRCSPMKGHSHVYWYRQLPEEGLKFMVYLQKENIIDESGMPKERFSAEFPKEGPSILRIQQVVRGDSAAYFCASSPRTLAVLGGELFFGEGSRLTVL.

The chain carries TRBV29-1 and TRBJ2-5; 9 bases align to TRBD2. CDR1 is SQVTM and CDR2 is ANQGSEA in the germline V gene. The CDR3 sequence is 10 residues long. The CDR3 sequence: CAGGQETQYF. In DNA, the CDR3 is TGCGCGGGAGGGCAAGAGACCCAGTACTTC.

CDR3 residues: CASSLGQDHNYGYTF. DNA for the CDR3: TGTGCCAGCAGCCTGGGACAGGATCATAACTATGGCTACACCTTC. The rearrangement links TRBV5-4 to TRBJ1-2, with 8 bases matching TRBD1. Germline CDR1 SGHNT, CDR2 YYREEE (reference sequence). The CDR3 loop spans 15 amino acids. J lost 1 base, V lost 4 bases, and 6 bases had no gene match.